The rows below give T cell receptor beta chains drawn from one sample of a study of shared T cell receptors in the human thymus. The method was immunoSEQ multiplex PCR; TCRdb's version includes in-frame clones alone and lacks a portion of them. The table includes over 650,000 clones, around 87% detected once. The sample also formed part of further work on human thymus T cells.

The sample comprised thymocytes. Every receptor here comes from a boy under two years old with a congenital heart defect. The CDR3 runs from the conserved cysteine through the conserved F or W. A D gene is named only where the DNA matches it firmly. The size of a clone is reported for some rows only, either as once, few or many, or as a class for expanded clones.

TRBD1	TRBJ1-5	TRBV30	few	TGTGCCTGGAGTCACCGGGACAGGGGGGGCAATCAGCCCCAGCATTTT	CAWSHRDRGGNQPQHF
-	TRBJ1-2	TRBV4-1	once	TGCGCCAGCAGCCAGGAGTTGTCCTATGGCTACACCTTC	CASSQELSYGYTF
-	TRBJ2-7	TRBV6-6	-	TGTGCCAGCAGTTACTCCCGGGAGCAGTACTTC	CASSYSREQYF
TRBD2	TRBJ2-7	TRBV19	-	TGTGCTACTAGCGGGCAAACCTACGAGCAGTACTTC	CATSGQTYEQYF
TRBD2	TRBJ2-3	TRBV5-1	-	TGCGCCAGCAGCTCCCGGGGGAGGCAGCGGGGGGATTATACGCAGTATTTT	CASSSRGRQRGDYTQYF
TRBD1	TRBJ2-7	TRBV4-1	-	TGCGCCAGCAGCGTCCGGGACAGGGGGGCCTACGAGCAGTACTTC	CASSVRDRGAYEQYF
TRBD1	TRBJ1-4	TRBV14	-	TGTGCCAGCAGCCAAGGGAGACAGGGGAGACTGTTTTTT	CASSQGRQGRLFF
-	TRBJ2-7	TRBV27	-	TGTGCCAGCAGCGTGACCGGGTTGTTCTACGAGCAGTACTTC	CASSVTGLFYEQYF
TRBD2	TRBJ2-1	TRBV5-1	once	TGCGCCAGCATTGCGGGAGTAGGTGAGCAGTTCTTC	CASIAGVGEQFF
TRBD1	TRBJ2-2	TRBV25-1	few	TGTGCCAGCACGGGACAGGGGAGCGGGGAGCTGTTTTTT	CASTGQGSGELFF
-	TRBJ1-2	TRBV25-1	-	TGTGCCAGCAGTGAGGGAACAGGGCTTAACTATGGCTACACCTTC	CASSEGTGLNYGYTF
-	TRBJ1-3	TRBV7-9	-	TGTGCCAGCAGCTTAAGGCAGGGGAACTCCTCTGGAAACACCATATATTTT	CASSLRQGNSSGNTIYF
TRBD2	TRBJ2-1	TRBV6-1	-	TGTGCCAGCAGTGAACTGGTTTCGGATGACACGGGACTAGCGGACGACAATGAGCAGTTCTTC	CASSELVSDDTGLADDNEQFF
-	TRBJ1-1	TRBV6-6	-	TGTGCCAGCAGCTACATCCGTGGGGCTATGAACACTGAAGCTTTCTTT	CASSYIRGAMNTEAFF
TRBD1	TRBJ1-6	TRBV27	-	TGTGCCAGCAGTTCGGCCACCAGGGGGACCAACCCCGGGGACAAGTCACCCCTCCACTTT	CASSSATRGTNPGDKSPLHF
-	TRBJ2-7	TRBV27	-	TGTGCCAGCAGTTTAGCTAGAAGTGGGCGGGTCTACGAGCAGTACTTC	CASSLARSGRVYEQYF